Listed here is a single TCR beta chain. The sample belongs to a study of T cell responses to AZD1222 COVID-19 vaccine. TCRdb's table, derived via immunoSEQ multiplex PCR, lists solely in-frame clones and lacks some. The data hold around 130,000 clones, with around 90% observed a single time. This material consisted of peripheral blood, taken on day 0 of AZD1222 vaccination. This clonotype was obtained from an adult in good health.

In DNA form, the CDR3 reads TGTGCCAGCAAAGGCCGGGGCAGCCTTCACACTGAAGCTTTCTTT. This translates into CASKGRGSLHTEAFF. The rearrangement uses TRBV2 and TRBJ1-1, with D possibly TRBD1 on 5 matching bases. Germline CDR1 and CDR2: SNHLY and FYNNEI. The CDR3 spans 15 residues. Trimming cost V 7 bases and J 3 bases, with 18 bases left between them. The full variable domain, completed using reference TRBV2 and TRBJ1-1, is EPEVTQTPSHQVTQMGQEVILRCVPISNHLYFYWYRQILGQKVEFLVSFYNNEISEKSEIFDDQFSVERPDGSNFTLKIRSTKLEDSAMYFCASKGRGSLHTEAFFGQGTRLTVV.